Each of the 22 T cell receptor beta chains below was sequenced from the same sample in a study of shared clonotypes between healthy human individuals. The repertoire was sequenced with immunoSEQ multiplex PCR; TCRdb's copy has only in-frame clones and lacks some. The table shows 2 million to 2.5 million clones, with around 95% occurring only once. The sample was naive CD4+ T cells sorted from blood. Subset of the sample: CD45RA+ positively selected. The receptors here all came from a man younger than 35 in good health.

This sequence joins TRBV30 and TRBJ1-3; D uncertain. V was pared by 0 bases and J by 0 bases, with 12 bases between. CDR1 and CDR2 from the germline V gene are GTSNPN and SVGIG (reference sequence). The CDR3 spans 16 residues. Here the CDR3 DNA reads TGTGCCTGGAGTGTAATGTTCGGCAGCTCTGGAAACACCATATATTTT. Its protein is CAWSVMFGSSGNTIYF.

This chain connects TRBV10-3 to TRBJ1-1, with D perhaps matching TRBD1 (5 bases). The germline V gene encodes CDR1 ENHRY and CDR2 SYGVKD. The V gene lost 6 bases and the J gene lost 0 bases, with 11 bases spanning the gap. CDR3 length: 14 amino acids. This CDR3 reads CAIRKTAMNTEAFF. The CDR3 region has the DNA TGTGCCATCAGAAAGACAGCCATGAACACTGAAGCTTTCTTT.

The rearrangement links TRBV7-2 to TRBJ2-2; 7 nucleotides agree with TRBD1. V shed 5 bases and J 4 bases; nucleotides not matched to a gene: 7. The CDR3 totals 15 residues. Germline V gene sequence: CDR1 SGHTA, CDR2 FQGNSA. The CDR3 region has the DNA TGTGCCAGCAGCACTGACAGGGCTGGCACCGGGGAGCTGTTTTTT. Translated, it gives CASSTDRAGTGELFF.

This clone was found once. This chain uses TRBV27 with TRBJ2-7; D possibly corresponds to TRBD1 (6 bases). Per germline, CDR1 MNHEY and CDR2 SMNVEV (reference sequence). The germline V and J ends were trimmed by 5 bases and 0 bases, with 17 bases remaining between them. The CDR3 totals 16 residues. CDR3 protein: CASSLGRQASSYEQYF. The CDR3 DNA is TGTGCCAGCAGTCTGGGGCGACAGGCCTCCTCCTACGAGCAGTACTTC.

This chain joins TRBV6-4 and TRBJ2-7, with unresolved D. The CDR3 spans 12 residues. CDR1 and CDR2 (germline): MRHNA, SNTAGT. Trimming took off 2 bases at V and 3 bases at J, with 5 bases between the two ends. The CDR3 protein is CASSDDRYEQYF. The CDR3 nucleotides are TGTGCCAGCAGTGACGACCGCTACGAGCAGTACTTC.

V usage is TRBV14 and J usage is TRBJ2-7, with 9 bases that match TRBD1. Germline CDR1 SGHDN, CDR2 FVKESK. This CDR3 spans 13 amino acids. With V trimmed by 6 bases and J by 3 bases, 3 bases remained unmatched. The CDR3 loop is CASRRTGDYEQYF. For the CDR3, the DNA is TGTGCCAGCAGGCGGACAGGGGACTACGAGCAGTACTTC.

The genes are TRBV7-3 and TRBJ2-7; 7 bases line up with TRBD1. V lost 5 bases, J lost 4 bases, and 8 bases stayed unmatched. CDR1 and CDR2 (germline): SGHTA, FQGTGA. This CDR3 is 14 amino acids long. This chain's CDR3 is CASSPRGGWYEQYF. CDR3 coding DNA: TGTGCCAGCAGCCCAAGAGGGGGCTGGTACGAGCAGTACTTC.

This chain links TRBV5-1 with TRBJ1-1; D gene uncertain. Germline V CDR1 and CDR2: SGHRS, YFSETQ. V dropped 3 bases and J dropped 1 base, with 16 bases sitting between them. The length of the CDR3 is 16 residues. CDR3 amino acids: CASSSNVQRGNTEAFF. DNA for the CDR3: TGCGCCAGCAGCTCGAATGTTCAACGGGGGAACACTGAAGCTTTCTTT.

The chain carries TRBV7-9 and TRBJ2-1; TRBD1 is a possible D gene (5 bases). The CDR3 runs to 14 residues. Germline V gene lookup returns CDR1 SEHNR and CDR2 FQNEAQ (reference sequence). Trimming took 2 bases from V and 10 from J, leaving 15 bases between them. DNA for the CDR3: TGTGCCAGCAGCTTAACCGACAGTACCAGCGAGCAGTTCTTC. It translates to CASSLTDSTSEQFF.

The chain recombines TRBV6-5 with TRBJ2-7, with 8 bases matching TRBD2. With V trimmed by 0 bases and J by 7 bases, 5 bases remained unmatched. Germline V gene lookup returns CDR1 MNHEY and CDR2 SVGAGI. This CDR3 has 14 residues. The CDR3 coding sequence is TGTGCCAGCAGTTACTCCGGGGGGGTAGGGGAGCAGTACTTC. This gives the protein CASSYSGGVGEQYF.

CDR3 sequence reads: CASSLGAANSGANVLTF. The CDR3 DNA is TGTGCCAGCAGCTTAGGTGCAGCGAACTCTGGGGCCAACGTCCTGACTTTC. This chain uses TRBV7-2 with TRBJ2-6, with D unclear. The CDR3 length is 17 residues. V shed 1 base and J shed 0 bases, with 10 bases lying between them. CDR1 and CDR2 from the germline V gene are SGHTA and FQGNSA. Combining the CDR3 with reference TRBV7-2 and TRBJ2-6 gives the whole variable domain GAGVSQSPSNKVTEKGKDVELRCDPISGHTALYWYRQSLGQGLEFLIYFQGNSAPDKSGLPSDRFSAERTGGSVSTLTIQRTQQEDSAVYLCASSLGAANSGANVLTFGAGSRLTVL.

This clone was recorded only once. The V and J genes are TRBV5-1 and TRBJ2-7, with 7 bases fitting TRBD1. This CDR3 is 15 amino acids long. V dropped 4 bases and J dropped 4; count of bases not matched to a gene: 11. From germline, CDR1 is SGHRS and CDR2 YFSETQ. The CDR3 is CASSVGQFPLYEQYF. The CDR3 DNA is TGCGCCAGCAGCGTGGGACAGTTCCCTTTATACGAGCAGTACTTC.

The J gene is TRBJ2-3, the V gene TRBV2; D is ambiguous. Trimming left V 5 bases short and J 0 bases short, with 12 bases between. Per germline, CDR1 SNHLY and CDR2 FYNNEI. The CDR3 is 15 residues long. As DNA, the CDR3 is TGTGCCAGCAGTACCCAGTCTACTAGCACAGATACGCAGTATTTT. Translated, it gives CASSTQSTSTDTQYF.

In its sample, this clone was seen once. The chain joins TRBV5-1 to TRBJ2-2; D uncertain. The CDR3 has 17 amino acids. Per the germline V gene, CDR1 is SGHRS and CDR2 is YFSETQ. V shed 0 bases and J shed 5 bases, with 17 bases lying between them. Here the CDR3 DNA reads TGCGCCAGCAGCTTGGCGTCTTACAATCTATGGACCGGGGAGCTGTTTTTT. Translating gives CASSLASYNLWTGELFF.

The rearrangement uses TRBV10-3 and TRBJ2-1; TRBD2 matches at 10 bases. Germline V CDR1 and CDR2: ENHRY, SYGVKD. The CDR3 loop spans 15 amino acids. V shed 6 bases, J shed 8 bases, and the junction held 10 bases outside the gene matches. CDR3 residues: CAISATSGTADEQFF. CDR3 sequence (DNA): TGTGCCATCAGCGCCACTAGCGGGACTGCCGATGAGCAGTTCTTC.

For this clone: This sample includes further DNA sequences coding for the same CDR3. The chain links TRBV5-1 to TRBJ2-7; 8 bases are a match to TRBD1. This CDR3 region has 15 residues. Germline V CDR1 and CDR2: SGHRS, YFSETQ. The J segment lost 0 bases and the V segment lost 0 bases, leaving 2 bases of the junction unmatched. In DNA form, the CDR3 reads TGCGCCAGCAGCTTGGTCGGACAGGGCTCCTACGAGCAGTACTTC. This codes for CASSLVGQGSYEQYF.

CDR3 in amino acids: CASSPDSQETQYF. In DNA form, the CDR3 reads TGTGCCAGCAGCCCCGACTCGCAAGAGACCCAGTACTTC. This chain connects TRBV7-2 to TRBJ2-5; D is unresolved. Trimming shortened V by 5 bases and J by 2 bases, and 9 bases separated the two germline ends. This CDR3 spans 13 amino acids. Germline V CDR1 and CDR2: SGHTA, FQGNSA.

The chain carries TRBV5-1 and TRBJ1-4; D is undetermined. The germline V and J ends were trimmed by 0 bases and 3 bases, with 6 bases remaining between them. CDR1 SGHRS and CDR2 YFSETQ come from the germline V gene. CDR3 length equals 14 residues. The CDR3 protein is CASSLGAANEKLFF. The CDR3, as DNA: TGCGCCAGCAGCTTGGGGGCGGCTAATGAAAAACTGTTTTTT.

To note about this clone: Other DNA sequences from this sample encode an identical CDR3 as well. This chain joins TRBV30 and TRBJ2-7; tentative D call: TRBD2 (6 bases). The CDR3 runs 14 residues. Germline V gene data show CDR1 as GTSNPN and CDR2 as SVGIG (reference sequence). The V gene lost 1 base and the J gene lost 2 bases, with 12 bases spanning the gap. DNA of the CDR3: TGTGCCTGGAGTGCCGGGACGGGGGCCTACGAGCAGTACTTC. Translated: CAWSAGTGAYEQYF.

In the case of this clone: The sample carries other DNA sequences with the same CDR3. The CDR3 nucleotides are TGTGCCACCAGCTTGGGACAGCCCAACTATGGCTACACCTTC. Its protein is CATSLGQPNYGYTF. This chain joins TRBV15 and TRBJ1-2; 7 bases map to TRBD1. There are 14 residues in the CDR3. V lost 5 bases, J lost 2 bases, and 5 bases stayed unmatched. Germline V gene lookup returns CDR1 LNHNV and CDR2 YYDKDF (reference sequence). Together with reference TRBV15 and TRBJ1-2, the CDR3 gives the full variable domain: DAMVIQNPRYQVTQFGKPVTLSCSQTLNHNVMYWYQQKSSQAPKLLFHYYDKDFNNEADTPDNFQSRRPNTSFCFLDIRSPGLGDTAMYLCATSLGQPNYGYTFGSGTRLTVV.

The CDR3 DNA is TGTGCCAGCAGATTATTGGGCCTAGTGGGGCCTAAGGAAAACACCGGGGAGCTGTTTTTT. Translation gives CASRLLGLVGPKENTGELFF. The chain joins TRBV6-9 to TRBJ2-2; D might be TRBD1 (5 bases). Per the germline V gene, CDR1 is MNHGY and CDR2 is SVAAGI. The V and J ends lost 6 bases and 2 bases respectively, with 28 bases between them. The CDR3 length is 20 residues.

The chain combines TRBV7-9 with TRBJ1-2, with D perhaps TRBD1 (6 bases). Per germline, CDR1 SEHNR and CDR2 FQNEAQ (reference sequence). The CDR3 has 15 amino acids. V was clipped by 1 base and J by 8 bases, with 17 bases between them. Written as DNA, the CDR3 is TGTGCCAGCAGCTTAGATAACTCAGGGGCGGAAGGCTACACCTTC. This codes for CASSLDNSGAEGYTF.